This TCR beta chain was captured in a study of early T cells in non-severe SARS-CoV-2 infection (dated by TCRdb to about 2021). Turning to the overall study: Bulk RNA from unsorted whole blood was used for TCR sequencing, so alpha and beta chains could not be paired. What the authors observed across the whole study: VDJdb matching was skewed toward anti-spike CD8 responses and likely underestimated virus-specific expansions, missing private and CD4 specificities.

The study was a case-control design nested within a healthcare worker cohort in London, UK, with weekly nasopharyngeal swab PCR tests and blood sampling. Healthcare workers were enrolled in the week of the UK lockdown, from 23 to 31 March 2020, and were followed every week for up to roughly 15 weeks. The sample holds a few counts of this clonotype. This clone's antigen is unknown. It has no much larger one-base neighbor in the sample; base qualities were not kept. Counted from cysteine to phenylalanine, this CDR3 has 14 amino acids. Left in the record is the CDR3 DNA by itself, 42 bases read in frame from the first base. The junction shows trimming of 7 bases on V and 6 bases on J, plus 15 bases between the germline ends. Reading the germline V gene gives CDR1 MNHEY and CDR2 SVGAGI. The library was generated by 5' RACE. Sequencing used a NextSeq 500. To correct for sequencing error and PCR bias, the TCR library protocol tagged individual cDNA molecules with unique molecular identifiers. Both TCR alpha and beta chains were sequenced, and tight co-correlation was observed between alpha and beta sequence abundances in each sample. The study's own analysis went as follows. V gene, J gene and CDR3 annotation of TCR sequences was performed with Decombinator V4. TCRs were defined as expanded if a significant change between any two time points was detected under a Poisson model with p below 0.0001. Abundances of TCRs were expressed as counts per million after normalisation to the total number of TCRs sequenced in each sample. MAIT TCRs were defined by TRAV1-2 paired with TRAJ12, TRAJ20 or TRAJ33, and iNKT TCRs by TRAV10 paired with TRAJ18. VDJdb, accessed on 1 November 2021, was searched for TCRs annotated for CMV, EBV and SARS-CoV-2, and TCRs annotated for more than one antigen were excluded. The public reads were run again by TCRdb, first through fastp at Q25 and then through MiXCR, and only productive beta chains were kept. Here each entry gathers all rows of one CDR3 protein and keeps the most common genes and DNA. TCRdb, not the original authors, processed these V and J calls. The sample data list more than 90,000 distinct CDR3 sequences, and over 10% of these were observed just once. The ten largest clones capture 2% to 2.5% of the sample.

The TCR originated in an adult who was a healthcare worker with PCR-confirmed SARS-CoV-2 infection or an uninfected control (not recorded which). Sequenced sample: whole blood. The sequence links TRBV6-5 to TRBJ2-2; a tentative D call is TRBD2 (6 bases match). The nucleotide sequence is TGTGCCAGCACCCCTACGGGAGTGTCCGGGGAGCTGTTTTTT. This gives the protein CASTPTGVSGELFF.